This T cell receptor beta chain derives from a study of cytomegalovirus exposure and HLA in healthy donors. The trim removed 2 bases at V and 5 bases at J, leaving 5 bases unmatched. The length of the CDR3 is 15 residues. The germline V gene has CDR1 SEHNR and CDR2 FQNEAQ (reference sequence). As concerns this clone: Its antigen is unidentified.

The primer mix had 60 Vbeta and 13 Jbeta primers. Clones were read by immunoSEQ multiplex PCR, and TCRdb kept only the in-frame ones, dropping some. The data show 150,000 to 200,000 clones, with around three quarters seen just once and just over 3% held by the top ten. Study conclusions and caveats: The dataset shows that most TCR sequences were rare, while some public TCRs occurred in many donors. TCR beta chain V- and J-gene trimming was linked, in a later analysis, to a missense variant in DCLRE1C. The study reported that TCR beta sequences accurately predicted HLA-A and HLA-B alleles in most subjects. Equally common other TCR beta chains were less clonally expanded than HLA-associated ones, a later analysis found.

Sequencing was performed on PBMCs. The TCR originated in a woman aged 40 to 50 in good health and CMV-seronegative. The gene calls are TRBV7-9 and TRBJ2-5; 10 bases fit TRBD2. This CDR3 is CASSLSGGAAETQYF. CDR3 sequence (DNA): TGTGCCAGCAGCTTAAGCGGGGGGGCCGCGGAGACCCAGTACTTC.